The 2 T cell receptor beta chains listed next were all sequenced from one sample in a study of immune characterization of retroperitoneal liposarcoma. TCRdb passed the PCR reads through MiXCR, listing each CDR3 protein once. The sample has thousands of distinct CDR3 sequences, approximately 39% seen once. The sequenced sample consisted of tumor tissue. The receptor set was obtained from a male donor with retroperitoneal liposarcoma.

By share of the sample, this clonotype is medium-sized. The CDR3 region is CASSEYLTLGGTQYF. CDR3 coding DNA: TGTGCCAGCAGTGAATATTTGACTTTAGGGGGGACCCAGTACTTC. The chain is built from TRBV6-1 and TRBJ2-1; D is perhaps TRBD1 (6 bases). Matching the DNA end better, TRBJ2-5 makes the J call doubtful. Per the germline V gene, CDR1 is MNHNS and CDR2 is SASEGT. The CDR3 runs to 15 residues.

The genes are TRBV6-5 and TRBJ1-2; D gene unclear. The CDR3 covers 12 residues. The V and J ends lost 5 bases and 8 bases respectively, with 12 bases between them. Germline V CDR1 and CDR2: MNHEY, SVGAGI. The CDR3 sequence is CASSPQVGGYTF. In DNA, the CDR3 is TGTGCCAGCAGTCCCCAGGTTGGCGGCTACACCTTC.